The 18 T cell receptor beta chains presented below share a single source sample, sequenced in a study of CD8 T cells in Susac syndrome. The authors reverse transcribed roughly 0.5 to 1 ug RNA with random hexamers. MiXCR was run by TCRdb on the immunoSEQ multiplex PCR reads, yielding one entry per CDR3 protein. The sample lists roughly 120,000 distinct CDR3 sequences, around 94% seen once, with about 0.09% in the top ten. Sequenced sample: CD4+ T cells from PBMCs. Every receptor here comes from a human donor with multiple sclerosis.

The table lists this clonotype with a few counts. The V call is TRBV6-6, the J call TRBJ1-1; D gene ambiguous. V was shortened by 3 bases and J by 9 bases, with 14 bases between the two germline ends. CDR1 MNHNY and CDR2 SVGAGI come from the germline V gene (reference sequence). The CDR3 is 13 residues long. This CDR3 reads CASSYYPGQKAFF. CDR3 sequence (DNA): TGTGCCAGCAGTTATTATCCCGGCCAGAAAGCTTTCTTT.

The rearrangement uses TRBV6-7 and TRBJ2-4; 7 nucleotides align to TRBD1. TRBV6-7 is placed among ORFs of uncertain function. V was pared by 5 bases and J by 0 bases, with 4 bases of the junction left unmatched. This CDR3 has 15 amino acids. Here the CDR3 reads CASSRRGLAKNIQYF. CDR3 bases: TGTGCCAGCAGTCGTAGGGGGCTAGCCAAAAACATTCAGTACTTC.

The gene calls are TRBV29-1 and TRBJ2-5; perhaps TRBD1 as D (6 bases). V lost 5 bases and J 4 bases, leaving 11 bases between the germline ends. The germline CDR1 and CDR2 sequences are SQVTM and ANQGSEA. This CDR3 is 12 amino acids long. CDR3 DNA sequence: TGCAGCGTTACGGACAGCGGAGAGACCCAGTACTTC. It yields the protein CSVTDSGETQYF.

The rearrangement joins TRBV3-1 to TRBJ2-7, with 16 bases fitting TRBD2. The ends lost 1 base at V and 2 bases at J; junction bases unmatched: 8. Germline loops: CDR1 LGHDT, CDR2 YNNKEL (reference sequence). The CDR3 totals 19 residues. CDR3 DNA sequence: TGTGCCAGCAGCCAAGGACCGGGACTAGCGGGGGGGACACCCTACGAGCAGTACTTC. Translated: CASSQGPGLAGGTPYEQYF.

This chain links TRBV2 with TRBJ1-2, with D unclear. This CDR3 is 11 amino acids long. Germline values: CDR1 SNHLY, CDR2 FYNNEI. V gave up 8 bases and J gave up 4 bases, with 8 bases separating them. The CDR3 reads CASYGRYGYTF. CDR3 nucleotides: TGTGCCAGCTACGGACGCTATGGCTACACCTTC.

The gene calls are TRBV30 and TRBJ2-3, with 8 nucleotides matching TRBD2. CDR1 and CDR2 (germline): GTSNPN, SVGIG (reference sequence). The CDR3 length is 11 residues. J lost 12 bases, V lost 2 bases, and 4 bases had no gene match. The DNA for the CDR3 is TGTGCCTGGAGTATCGGGGGGGGCCAGTATTTT. This encodes CAWSIGGGQYF.

The chain employs TRBV5-6 and TRBJ2-3; the D gene is possibly TRBD2 (5 bases). CDR3 size: 14 residues. V lost 0 bases and J 6 bases, leaving 11 bases between the germline ends. Germline CDR1 SGHDT, CDR2 YYEEEE. The CDR3 region is CASSLGTLGDTQYF. Here the CDR3 DNA reads TGTGCCAGCAGCTTGGGGACTTTGGGGGATACGCAGTATTTT.

The rearrangement uses TRBV5-1 and TRBJ2-7, with a weak D call TRBD2 (5 bases). This CDR3 is 15 amino acids long. Germline CDR1 is SGHRS and CDR2 is YFSETQ. Deletions cut 0 bases from V and 7 bases from J, with 17 bases between. The CDR3 region is CASSLDPGQSGEQYF. The CDR3, as DNA: TGCGCCAGCAGCTTGGATCCCGGCCAGTCGGGGGAGCAGTACTTC.

The CDR3 sequence is CASRLTSGFFQYF. The CDR3 region has the DNA TGCGCCAGCAGACTAACTAGCGGTTTTTTCCAGTACTTC. This chain uses TRBV5-1 with TRBJ2-7, with TRBD2 identical over 8 bases. CDR1 SGHRS and CDR2 YFSETQ come from the germline V gene. V shed 5 bases, J shed 10 bases, and the junction held 11 bases outside the gene matches. The length of the CDR3 is 13 residues.

The chain recombines TRBV28 with TRBJ1-2, with D possibly being TRBD1 (6 bases). The germline CDR1 and CDR2 sequences are MDHEN and SYDVKM. This CDR3 is built from 15 residues. The V gene lost 5 bases and the J gene lost 0 bases, with 13 bases spanning the gap. CDR3: CASSLWTASNYGYTF. CDR3 sequence (DNA): TGTGCCAGCAGTCTCTGGACAGCTTCTAACTATGGCTACACCTTC.

The chain joins TRBV30 to TRBJ1-2; no clear D gene. The germline V gene has CDR1 GTSNPN and CDR2 SVGIG (reference sequence). The CDR3 runs to 14 residues. With 0 bases removed from V and 1 base from J, the gap between germline ends came to 9 bases. The CDR3: CAWSVARYNYGYTF. The CDR3 region has the DNA TGTGCCTGGAGTGTTGCCCGGTATAACTATGGCTACACCTTC.

The CDR3 sequence: CASSLTRAGEAGELFF. CDR3 nucleotides: TGTGCCAGCAGCTTAACGAGGGCAGGGGAAGCCGGGGAGCTGTTTTTT. The V call is TRBV7-3, the J call TRBJ2-2, with D maybe TRBD1 (6 bases). The germline gives CDR1 SGHTA, CDR2 FQGTGA. V shed 0 bases and J shed 6 bases, with 14 bases lying between them. This CDR3 is 16 amino acids long.

This chain links TRBV2 with TRBJ1-1; the D gene is possibly TRBD1 (5 bases). Trimming cost V 4 bases and J 7 bases, with 10 bases left between them. The CDR3 covers 12 residues. Germline V lookup: CDR1 SNHLY, CDR2 FYNNEI. In nucleotides, the CDR3 is TGTGCCAGCAGTGTTTCGGGGGTTGAAGCTTTCTTT. It encodes CASSVSGVEAFF.

V and J are TRBV3-1 and TRBJ2-5, with D perhaps matching TRBD2 (5 bases). The CDR3 is 13 amino acids. Germline-derived CDR1 and CDR2 are LGHDT and YNNKEL (reference sequence). The V gene lost 4 bases and the J gene lost 2 bases, with 8 bases spanning the gap. Here the CDR3 reads CASSPPGQETQYF. CDR3 coding DNA: TGTGCCAGCAGCCCCCCGGGACAAGAGACCCAGTACTTC.

The chain has TRBV12-3 or TRBV12-4 and TRBJ2-3; D is unresolved. The CDR3 loop spans 13 amino acids. With 6 bases removed from V and 4 bases from J, the gap between germline ends came to 11 bases. The CDR3 coding sequence is TGTGCCAGCAGCCTCCCCGAAGCAGATACGCAGTATTTT. This gives the protein CASSLPEADTQYF.

The V call is TRBV21-1, the J call TRBJ1-1. TRBV21-1 is a recognized pseudogene. This CDR3 contains 11 residues. The CDR3 reads CASRPNTEAFF. In DNA, the CDR3 is TGTGCCAGCAGGCCGAACACTGAAGCTTTCTTT.

V usage is TRBV10-3 and J usage is TRBJ1-5, with a weak D call TRBD1 (5 bases). The CDR3 extends over 15 amino acids. V lost 5 bases, J lost 0 bases, and 11 bases lay in between. The germline V gene has CDR1 ENHRY and CDR2 SYGVKD. The CDR3 region has the DNA TGTGCCATCAGTTCTGGGGACGTTAGCAATCAGCCCCAGCATTTT. Encoded protein: CAISSGDVSNQPQHF.

This clonotype showed up just once. The rearrangement joins TRBV7-8 to TRBJ2-7; TRBD2 matches at 12 bases. Germline V gene data show CDR1 as SGHVS and CDR2 as FQNEAQ. This CDR3 comprises 17 residues. V lost 6 bases, J lost 4 bases, and 13 bases stayed unmatched. CDR3: CASRKGLAGTLAYEQYF. The CDR3 DNA is TGTGCCAGCAGGAAAGGACTAGCGGGGACTCTGGCTTACGAGCAGTACTTC.